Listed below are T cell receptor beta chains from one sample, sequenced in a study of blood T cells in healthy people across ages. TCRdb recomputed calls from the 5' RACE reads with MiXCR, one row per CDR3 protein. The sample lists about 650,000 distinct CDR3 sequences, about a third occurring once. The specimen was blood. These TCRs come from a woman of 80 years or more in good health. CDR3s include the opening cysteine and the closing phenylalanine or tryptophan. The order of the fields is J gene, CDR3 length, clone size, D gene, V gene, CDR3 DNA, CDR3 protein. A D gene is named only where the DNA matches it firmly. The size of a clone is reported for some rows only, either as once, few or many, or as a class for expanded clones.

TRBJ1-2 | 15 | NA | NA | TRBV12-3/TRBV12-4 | TGTGTCAGCAGTTTCCGATCCGGCCGCCTTGACGGCTTCACCTTC | CVSSFRSGRLDGFTF
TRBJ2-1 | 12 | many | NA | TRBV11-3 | TGTGCCAGCAGCTTAGAGCCTAGCGAGCAGTTCTTC | CASSLEPSEQFF
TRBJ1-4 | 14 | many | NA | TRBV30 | TGTGCCTGGAGTCGGACAGCAACTAATGAAAAACTGTTTTTT | CAWSRTATNEKLFF
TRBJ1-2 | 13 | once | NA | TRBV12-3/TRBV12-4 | TGTGCCAGCAGCCCTTCGGGGGGAAGAGGCTACACCTTC | CASSPSGGRGYTF
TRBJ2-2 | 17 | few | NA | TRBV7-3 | TGTGCCAGCAGCTTAACGGATCTACAGGCGGACACCGGGGAGCTGTTTTTT | CASSLTDLQADTGELFF
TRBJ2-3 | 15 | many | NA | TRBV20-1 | TGCAGTGCTGTAACAGGTTTAGCTAGCACAGATACGCAGTATTTT | CSAVTGLASTDTQYF
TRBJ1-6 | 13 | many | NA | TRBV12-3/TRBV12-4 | TGTGCCAGCAGTTTAATGTTCGGGACGCCACTCCACTTT | CASSLMFGTPLHF
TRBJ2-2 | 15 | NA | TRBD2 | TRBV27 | TGTGCCAGCAGTCCCGGCGGGGGGCGGGCCGGGGAGCTGTTTTTT | CASSPGGGRAGELFF
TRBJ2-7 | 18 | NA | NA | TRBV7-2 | TGTGCCAGCAGCTTAGTCCCGCCCGCTCTAGCGCAACCCTACGAGCAGTACTTC | CASSLVPPALAQPYEQYF
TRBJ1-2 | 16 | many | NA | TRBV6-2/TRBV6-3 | TGTGCCAGCAGTTACGTCGGCCGATCCTATAACTATGGCTACACCTTC | CASSYVGRSYNYGYTF
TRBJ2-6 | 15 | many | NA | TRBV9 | TGTGCCAGCAGCGTCCGTCCCGCTGGGGCCAACGTCCTGACTTTC | CASSVRPAGANVLTF
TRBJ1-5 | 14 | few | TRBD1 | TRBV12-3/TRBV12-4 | TGTGCCAGCAGGGGGACAGAGGGTAATCAGCCCCAGCATTTT | CASRGTEGNQPQHF
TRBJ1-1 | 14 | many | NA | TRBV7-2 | TGTGCCAGCAGCCTGACAGGTTGGGGAACTGAAGCTTTCTTT | CASSLTGWGTEAFF
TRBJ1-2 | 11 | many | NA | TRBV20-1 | TGCAGTGGCTCCCCTGGCTATGGCTACACCTTC | CSGSPGYGYTF
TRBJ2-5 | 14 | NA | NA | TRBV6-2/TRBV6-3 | TGTGCCAGCAGTTACACGGACTGGCAAGAGACCCAGTACTTC | CASSYTDWQETQYF
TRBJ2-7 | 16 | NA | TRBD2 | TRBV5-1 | TGCGCCAGCAGCCCTCCCGGGCTAGCGGCGTACAATGAGCAGTACTTC | CASSPPGLAAYNEQYF
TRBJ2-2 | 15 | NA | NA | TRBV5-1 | TGCGCCAGCAGTTCGAATGGGGCCAACACCGGGGAGCTGTTTTTT | CASSSNGANTGELFF
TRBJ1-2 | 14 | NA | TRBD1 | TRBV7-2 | TGTGCCAGCAGCCCGGCGGAGACAGGGATTGGCTACACCTTC | CASSPAETGIGYTF
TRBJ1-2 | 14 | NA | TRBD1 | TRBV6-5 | TGTGCCAGCAGCCATCGGGACAGGGAGGATGGCTACACCTTC | CASSHRDREDGYTF
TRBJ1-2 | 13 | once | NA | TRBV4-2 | TGTGCCAGCAGCCAAGGTCCGGGTAATGGCTACACCTTC | CASSQGPGNGYTF
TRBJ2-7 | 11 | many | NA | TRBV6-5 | TGTGCCAGCAGGTTTTCTAACGAGCAGTACTTC | CASRFSNEQYF
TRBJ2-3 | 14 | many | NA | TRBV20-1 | TGCAGTGCTAGAGGCCCCCGGGCCATAGATACGCAGTATTTT | CSARGPRAIDTQYF
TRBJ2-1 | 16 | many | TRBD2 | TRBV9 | TGTGCCAGCAGCGTAGTGGGGGGGACCGGCTCAAATGAGCAGTTCTTC | CASSVVGGTGSNEQFF
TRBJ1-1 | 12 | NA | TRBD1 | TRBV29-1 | TGCAGCGTCTACCGGGACAGGAGTGAAGCTTTCTTT | CSVYRDRSEAFF
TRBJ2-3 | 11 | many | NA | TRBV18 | TGTGCCAGCTCAGGGTCAGATACGCAGTATTTT | CASSGSDTQYF
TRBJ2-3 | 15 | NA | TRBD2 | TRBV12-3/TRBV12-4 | TGTGCCAGCAGTCTCGCCCGGGGGGGAGCAGATGCGCAGTATTTT | CASSLARGGADAQYF
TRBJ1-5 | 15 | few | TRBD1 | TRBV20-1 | TGCAGTGCCACGGCAGGGGGGTTCAGCAATCAGCCCCAGCATTTT | CSATAGGFSNQPQHF
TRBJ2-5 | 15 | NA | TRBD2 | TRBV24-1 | TGTGCCACCAGCCAAGCGGGAGGGCCTTATGAGACCCAGTACTTC | CATSQAGGPYETQYF
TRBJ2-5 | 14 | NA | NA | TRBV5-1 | TGCGCCAGCAGCAGGACCGGCCTCCAAGAGGCCCAGTACTTC | CASSRTGLQEAQYF
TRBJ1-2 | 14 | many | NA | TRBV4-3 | TGCGCCAGCAGCCAAGATCTACAGGGCGATGGCTACACCTTC | CASSQDLQGDGYTF